The 13 T cell receptor beta chains given below trace back to one sample, sequenced in a study of blood T cell repertoires in COVID-19. Sequencing used immunoSEQ multiplex PCR; TCRdb keeps in-frame clones, though not all of them. Here the sample spans over 100,000 clones, over 60% being singletons. Sequences were obtained from peripheral blood. Receptors originate from a woman aged 80 or over with acute or convalescent COVID-19.

The rearrangement links TRBV6-5 to TRBJ1-1; TRBD1 is a possible D gene (6 bases). This CDR3 region has 14 residues. CDR1 MNHEY and CDR2 SVGAGI come from the germline V gene. V was clipped by 6 bases and J by 6 bases, with 17 bases between them. The CDR3 bases are TGTGCCAGCAGGTGGACGGGACACCCGCCTGAAGCTTTCTTT. Its protein is CASRWTGHPPEAFF.

This clone came up once. This chain uses TRBV5-1 with TRBJ1-1; D is unclear. The CDR3 runs to 13 residues. Germline CDR1 and CDR2: SGHRS and YFSETQ. Trimming left V 2 bases short and J 7 bases short, with 12 bases between. The CDR3 spells CASSLDWGGEAFF. The CDR3 region has the DNA TGCGCCAGCAGCTTAGACTGGGGAGGTGAAGCTTTCTTT.

The V gene is TRBV18, the J gene TRBJ2-3; 8 nucleotides align to TRBD1. V lost 3 bases, J lost 5 bases, and 4 bases stayed unmatched. The CDR3 loop spans 14 amino acids. Germline V lookup: CDR1 KGHSH, CDR2 LQKENI. CDR3 in amino acids: CASSPRQGIDTQYF. The DNA for the CDR3 is TGTGCCAGCTCACCGAGACAGGGGATAGATACGCAGTATTTT.

The V and J genes are TRBV6-5 and TRBJ1-2, with 7 bases lining up with TRBD1. Germline assignment: CDR1 MNHEY and CDR2 SVGAGI. The CDR3 extends over 14 amino acids. The V segment lost 7 bases and the J segment 1 base; nucleotides outside the gene matches: 6. The CDR3 nucleotides read TGTGCCAGCACCAAGGCAGGGGGTAACTATGGCTACACCTTC. This codes for CASTKAGGNYGYTF.

The V and J genes are TRBV9 and TRBJ2-7; D might be TRBD1 (6 bases). The CDR3 contains 14 residues. The V and J ends lost 2 bases and 2 bases respectively, with 11 bases between them. Germline V gene lookup returns CDR1 SGDLS and CDR2 YYNGEE. CDR3 sequence reads: CASSVRDTPYEQYF. The CDR3 DNA reads TGTGCCAGCAGCGTCCGGGACACCCCCTACGAGCAGTACTTC.

The V gene is TRBV30, the J gene TRBJ1-6; D gene uncertain. The CDR3 extends over 14 amino acids. Germline V gene lookup returns CDR1 GTSNPN and CDR2 SVGIG (reference sequence). V shed 0 bases and J shed 8 bases, with 11 bases lying between them. CDR3 sequence: CAWSVGGFDSPLHF. The CDR3, as DNA: TGTGCCTGGAGTGTGGGCGGGTTTGATTCACCCCTCCACTTT.

V is TRBV11-2 and J is TRBJ1-1; D gene uncertain. CDR3 length: 14 residues. Germline V gene sequence: CDR1 SGHAT, CDR2 FQNNGV. Trimming left V 5 bases short and J 5 bases short, with 15 bases between. The CDR3 region has the DNA TGTGCCAGCAGCAGTCGCGGGCTCAGAACTGAAGCTTTCTTT. This gives the protein CASSSRGLRTEAFF.

The chain combines TRBV5-1 with TRBJ1-1; TRBD1 might be the D (5 bases). V was shortened by 5 bases and J by 1 base, with 9 bases between the two germline ends. CDR1 and CDR2 from the germline V gene are SGHRS and YFSETQ. This CDR3 has 13 amino acids. The CDR3 loop is CASSVTANTEAFF. The DNA for the CDR3 is TGCGCCAGCAGTGTGACAGCGAACACTGAAGCTTTCTTT.

DNA for the CDR3: TGTGCCAGTAGTATAGATGCCCCGGGACTAGCGGGAGGCCCGAGCACAGATACGCAGTATTTT. Its translation is CASSIDAPGLAGGPSTDTQYF. The chain is built from TRBV19 and TRBJ2-3, with 15 bases that match TRBD2. Germline assignment: CDR1 LNHDA and CDR2 SQIVND (reference sequence). CDR3 length equals 21 residues. Trimming at V came to 0 bases and at J to 0 bases, leaving 10 bases not matched to a gene.

The CDR3 protein is CASSLGLDRSEKLFF. The CDR3 DNA reads as TGCGCCAGCAGCTTGGGACTTGACAGGTCTGAAAAACTGTTTTTT. The V gene is TRBV5-1, the J gene TRBJ1-4; the D gene is possibly TRBD1 (6 bases). The V end was cut by 0 bases, the J end by 7 bases, with 13 bases between. Germline V gives CDR1 SGHRS, CDR2 YFSETQ. CDR3 length: 15 residues.

The rearrangement uses TRBV2 and TRBJ1-5, with no clear D. V shed 3 bases and J shed 0 bases, with 6 bases lying between them. Per the germline V gene, CDR1 is SNHLY and CDR2 is FYNNEI. This CDR3 comprises 14 residues. The CDR3 protein is CASSDADSNQPQHF. For the CDR3, the DNA is TGTGCCAGCAGTGACGCGGATAGCAATCAGCCCCAGCATTTT.

The chain carries TRBV4-2 and TRBJ1-2; 8 positions agree with TRBD1. V gave up 4 bases and J gave up 0 bases; unmatched junction bases: 7. The CDR3 totals 16 residues. The germline CDR1 and CDR2 sequences are LGHNA and YNFKEQ. CDR3 in amino acids: CASSLRQGTPNYGYTF. The CDR3 DNA reads as TGTGCCAGCAGCCTCAGACAGGGGACCCCTAACTATGGCTACACCTTC.

The chain has TRBV6-5 and TRBJ2-3, with D hard to call. V shed 0 bases and J shed 4 bases, with 14 bases lying between them. The CDR3 consists of 16 residues. The germline V gene encodes CDR1 MNHEY and CDR2 SVGAGI. This chain's CDR3 is CASSYSGPRLADTQYF. The CDR3 region has the DNA TGTGCCAGCAGTTACTCTGGGCCCCGGCTGGCAGATACGCAGTATTTT.